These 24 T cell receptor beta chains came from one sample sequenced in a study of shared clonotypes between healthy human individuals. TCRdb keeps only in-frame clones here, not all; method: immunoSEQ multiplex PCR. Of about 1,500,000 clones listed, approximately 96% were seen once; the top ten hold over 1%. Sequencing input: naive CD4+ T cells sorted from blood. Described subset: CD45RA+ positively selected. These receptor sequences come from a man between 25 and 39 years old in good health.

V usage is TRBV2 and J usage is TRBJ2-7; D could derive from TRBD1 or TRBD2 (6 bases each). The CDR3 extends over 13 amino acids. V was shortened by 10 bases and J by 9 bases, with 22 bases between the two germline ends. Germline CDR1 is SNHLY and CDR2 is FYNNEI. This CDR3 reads CAIDGGAGVGQYF. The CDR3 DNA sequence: TGTGCCATCGACGGGGGCGCAGGGGTCGGGCAGTACTTC.

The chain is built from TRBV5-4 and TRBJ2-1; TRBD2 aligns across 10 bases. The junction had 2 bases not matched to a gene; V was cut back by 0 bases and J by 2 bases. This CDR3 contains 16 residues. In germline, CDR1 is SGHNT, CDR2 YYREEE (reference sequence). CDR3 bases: TGTGCCAGCAGCTTGGAGAGCGGGAGGGCCTACAATGAGCAGTTCTTC. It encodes CASSLESGRAYNEQFF. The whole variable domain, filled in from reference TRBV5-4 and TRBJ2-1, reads ETGVTQSPTHLIKTRGQQVTLRCSSQSGHNTVSWYQQALGQGPQFIFQYYREEENGRGNFPPRFSGLQFPNYSSELNVNALELDDSALYLCASSLESGRAYNEQFFGPGTRLTVL.

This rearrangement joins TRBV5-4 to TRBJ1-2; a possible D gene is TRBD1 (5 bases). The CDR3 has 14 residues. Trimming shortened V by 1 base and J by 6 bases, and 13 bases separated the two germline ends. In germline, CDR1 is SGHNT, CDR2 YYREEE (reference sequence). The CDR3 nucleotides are TGTGCCAGCAGCTTGCAGGGAGAACATGATGGCTACACCTTC. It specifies CASSLQGEHDGYTF.

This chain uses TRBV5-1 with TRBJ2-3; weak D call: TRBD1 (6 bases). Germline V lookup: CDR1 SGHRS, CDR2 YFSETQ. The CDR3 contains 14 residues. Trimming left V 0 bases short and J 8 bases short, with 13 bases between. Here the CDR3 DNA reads TGCGCCAGCAGCTTGGGTGGGGGCACCGTTACGCAGTATTTT. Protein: CASSLGGGTVTQYF.

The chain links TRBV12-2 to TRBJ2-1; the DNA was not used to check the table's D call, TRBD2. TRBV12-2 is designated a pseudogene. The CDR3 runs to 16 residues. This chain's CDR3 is CASRLGSGRVYNEQFF. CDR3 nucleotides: TGTGCAAGTCGCTTAGGTAGCGGGAGGGTCTACAATGAGCAGTTCTTC.

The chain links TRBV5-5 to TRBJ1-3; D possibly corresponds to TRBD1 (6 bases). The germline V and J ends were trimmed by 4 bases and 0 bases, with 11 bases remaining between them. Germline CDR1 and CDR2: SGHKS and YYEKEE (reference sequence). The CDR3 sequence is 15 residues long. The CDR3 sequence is CASSPTGISGNTIYF. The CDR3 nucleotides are TGTGCCAGCAGCCCGACAGGCATCTCTGGAAACACCATATATTTT. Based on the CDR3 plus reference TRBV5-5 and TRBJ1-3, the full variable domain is DAGVTQSPTHLIKTRGQQVTLRCSPISGHKSVSWYQQVLGQGPQFIFQYYEKEERGRGNFPDRFSARQFPNYSSELNVNALLLGDSALYLCASSPTGISGNTIYFGEGSWLTVV.

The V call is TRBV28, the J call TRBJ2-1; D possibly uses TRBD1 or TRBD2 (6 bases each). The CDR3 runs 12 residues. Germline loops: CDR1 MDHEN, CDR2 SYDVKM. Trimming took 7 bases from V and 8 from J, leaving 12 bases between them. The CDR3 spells CASTIRGDEQFF. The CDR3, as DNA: TGTGCCAGCACCATTAGGGGGGATGAGCAGTTCTTC.

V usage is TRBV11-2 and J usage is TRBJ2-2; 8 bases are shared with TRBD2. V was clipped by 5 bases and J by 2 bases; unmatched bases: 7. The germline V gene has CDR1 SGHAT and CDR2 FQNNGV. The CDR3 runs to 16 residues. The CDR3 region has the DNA TGTGCCAGCAGCCCTGGACTAGCTTCTAACACCGGGGAGCTGTTTTTT. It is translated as CASSPGLASNTGELFF.

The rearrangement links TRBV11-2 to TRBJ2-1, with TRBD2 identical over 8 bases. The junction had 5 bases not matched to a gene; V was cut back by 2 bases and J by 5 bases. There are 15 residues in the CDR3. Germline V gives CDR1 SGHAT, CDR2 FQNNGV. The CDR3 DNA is TGTGCCAGCAGCTTATGGCTAGCGGGTGACAATGAGCAGTTCTTC. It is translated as CASSLWLAGDNEQFF.

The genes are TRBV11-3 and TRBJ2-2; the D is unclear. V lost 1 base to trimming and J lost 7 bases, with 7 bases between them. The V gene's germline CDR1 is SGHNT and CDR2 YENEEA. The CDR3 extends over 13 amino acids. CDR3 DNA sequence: TGTGCCAGCAGCTTAGGGAGCTACGGGGAGCTGTTTTTT. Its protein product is CASSLGSYGELFF.

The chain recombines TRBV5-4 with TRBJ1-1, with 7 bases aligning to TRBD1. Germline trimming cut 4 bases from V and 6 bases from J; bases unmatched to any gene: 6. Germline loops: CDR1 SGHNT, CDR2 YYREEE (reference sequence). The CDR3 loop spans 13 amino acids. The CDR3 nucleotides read TGTGCCAGCAGCATGGACAGGCCGGCTGAAGCTTTCTTT. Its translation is CASSMDRPAEAFF.

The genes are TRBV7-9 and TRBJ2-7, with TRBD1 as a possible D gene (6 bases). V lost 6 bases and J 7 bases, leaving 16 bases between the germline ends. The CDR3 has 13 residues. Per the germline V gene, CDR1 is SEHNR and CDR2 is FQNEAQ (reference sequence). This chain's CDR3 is CASRKDRPSEQYF. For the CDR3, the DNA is TGTGCCAGCAGGAAAGACAGGCCGAGTGAGCAGTACTTC.

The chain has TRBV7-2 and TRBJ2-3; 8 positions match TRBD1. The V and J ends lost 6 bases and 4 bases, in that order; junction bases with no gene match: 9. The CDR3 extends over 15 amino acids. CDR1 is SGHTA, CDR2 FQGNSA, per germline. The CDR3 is CASRRGQGLADTQYF. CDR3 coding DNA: TGTGCCAGCAGGAGAGGACAGGGCTTAGCAGATACGCAGTATTTT.

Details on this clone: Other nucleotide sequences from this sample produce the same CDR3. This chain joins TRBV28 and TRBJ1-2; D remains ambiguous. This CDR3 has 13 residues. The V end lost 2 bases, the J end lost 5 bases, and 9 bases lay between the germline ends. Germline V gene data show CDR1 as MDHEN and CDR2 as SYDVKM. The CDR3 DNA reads TGTGCCAGCAGTTTACTCGGGAGTTATGGCTACACCTTC. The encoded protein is CASSLLGSYGYTF.

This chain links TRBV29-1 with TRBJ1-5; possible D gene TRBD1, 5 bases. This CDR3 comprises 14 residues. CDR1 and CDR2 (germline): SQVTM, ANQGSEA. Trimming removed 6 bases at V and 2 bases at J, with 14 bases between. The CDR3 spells CSVSRGGGNQPQHF. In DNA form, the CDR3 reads TGCAGCGTCTCAAGAGGAGGGGGCAATCAGCCCCAGCATTTT.

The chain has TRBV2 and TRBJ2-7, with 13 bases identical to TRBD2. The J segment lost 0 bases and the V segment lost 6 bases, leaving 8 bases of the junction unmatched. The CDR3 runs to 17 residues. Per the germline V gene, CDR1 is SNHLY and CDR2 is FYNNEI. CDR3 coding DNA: TGTGCCAGCAGGGTACCGGGACTAGCGGGGATCTCCTACGAGCAGTACTTC. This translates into CASRVPGLAGISYEQYF.

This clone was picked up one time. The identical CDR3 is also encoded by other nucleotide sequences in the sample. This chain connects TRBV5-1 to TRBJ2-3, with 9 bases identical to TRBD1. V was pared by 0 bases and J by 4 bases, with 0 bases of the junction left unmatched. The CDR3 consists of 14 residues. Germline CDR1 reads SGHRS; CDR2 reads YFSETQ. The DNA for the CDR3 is TGCGCCAGCAGCTTGGGACAGGGGGCAGATACGCAGTATTTT. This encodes CASSLGQGADTQYF.

CDR3 sequence (DNA): TGTGCCAGTAGTAATCGACTCCGGAGGGCCACAGATACGCAGTATTTT. It translates to CASSNRLRRATDTQYF. The V and J genes are TRBV19 and TRBJ2-3; a possible D gene is TRBD2 (6 bases). Germline V gene data show CDR1 as LNHDA and CDR2 as SQIVND (reference sequence). The CDR3 is 16 residues long. The ends were cut back, 4 bases at V and 2 bases at J, with 16 bases in the middle. The whole variable domain, remainder taken from reference TRBV19 and TRBJ2-3, is DGGITQSPKYLFRKEGQNVTLSCEQNLNHDAMYWYRQDPGQGLRLIYYSQIVNDFQKGDIAEGYSVSREKKESFPLTVTSAQKNPTAFYLCASSNRLRRATDTQYFGPGTRLTVL.

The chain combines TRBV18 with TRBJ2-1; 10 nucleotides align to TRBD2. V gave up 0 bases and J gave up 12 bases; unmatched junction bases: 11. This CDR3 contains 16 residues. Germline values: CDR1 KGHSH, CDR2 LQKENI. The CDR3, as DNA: TGTGCCAGCTCACCACCAGCTAGCGGGAGTTATTACGCGCAGTTCTTC. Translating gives CASSPPASGSYYAQFF.

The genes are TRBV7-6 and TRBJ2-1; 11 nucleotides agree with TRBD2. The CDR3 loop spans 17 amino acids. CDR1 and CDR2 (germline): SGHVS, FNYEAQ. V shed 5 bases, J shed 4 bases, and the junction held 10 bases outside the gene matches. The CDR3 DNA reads TGTGCCAGCAGCCCCGTGGTAGCGGGAGGGTTATACAATGAGCAGTTCTTC. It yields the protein CASSPVVAGGLYNEQFF.

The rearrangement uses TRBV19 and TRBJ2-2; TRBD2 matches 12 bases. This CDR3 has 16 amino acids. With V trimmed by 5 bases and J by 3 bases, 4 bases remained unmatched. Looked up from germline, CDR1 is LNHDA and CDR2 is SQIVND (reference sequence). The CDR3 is CASSLLAGGDTGELFF. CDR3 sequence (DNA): TGTGCCAGTAGTTTACTAGCGGGAGGAGACACCGGGGAGCTGTTTTTT.

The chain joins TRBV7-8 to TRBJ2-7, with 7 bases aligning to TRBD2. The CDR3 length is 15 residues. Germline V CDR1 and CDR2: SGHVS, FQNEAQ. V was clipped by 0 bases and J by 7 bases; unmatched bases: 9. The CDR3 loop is CASSLAKRGTGEQYF. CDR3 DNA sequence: TGTGCCAGCAGCTTAGCCAAGCGGGGAACGGGTGAGCAGTACTTC.

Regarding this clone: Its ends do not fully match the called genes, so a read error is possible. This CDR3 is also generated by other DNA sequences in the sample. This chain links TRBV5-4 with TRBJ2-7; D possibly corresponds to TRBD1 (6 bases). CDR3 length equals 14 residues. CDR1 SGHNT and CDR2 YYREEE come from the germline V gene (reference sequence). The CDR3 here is CASRPRDKAYEQYF. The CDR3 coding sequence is TGCGCCAGCAGACCCCGGGACAAGGCCTACGAGCAGTACTTC.

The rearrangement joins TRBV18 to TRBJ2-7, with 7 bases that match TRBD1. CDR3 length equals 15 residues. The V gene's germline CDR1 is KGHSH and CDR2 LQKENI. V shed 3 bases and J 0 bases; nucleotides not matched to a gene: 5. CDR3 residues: CASSPEQGRSYEQYF. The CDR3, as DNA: TGTGCCAGCTCACCTGAACAGGGGCGCTCCTACGAGCAGTACTTC.